The rows below give T cell receptor beta chains drawn from one sample of a study of CD8 T cells in Susac syndrome. In TCRdb, the immunoSEQ multiplex PCR reads were re-called with MiXCR into one record per CDR3 protein. The sample lists 150,000 to 200,000 distinct CDR3 sequences; roughly 95% were seen once. Sequenced input: CD4+ T cells from PBMCs. All receptors derive from a human donor with multiple sclerosis. CDR3s leave out the opening cysteine and the closing phenylalanine or tryptophan. Fields, in order: V gene, J gene, clone size, CDR3 protein. The size field is filled for only some rows; it gives once, few, many or a size class.

v_gene: TRBV20-1
j_gene: TRBJ2-5
abundance: -
CDR3aa: SAEAIQETQY

v_gene: TRBV12-3/TRBV12-4
j_gene: TRBJ1-5
abundance: -
CDR3aa: ASMGRSNQPQH

v_gene: TRBV7-3
j_gene: TRBJ2-2
abundance: -
CDR3aa: ASSLYRTEDTGELF

v_gene: TRBV5-6
j_gene: TRBJ1-5
abundance: -
CDR3aa: ASSRRARRAYQPQH

v_gene: TRBV2
j_gene: TRBJ2-3
abundance: -
CDR3aa: ASSEPLAGASDTQY

v_gene: TRBV30
j_gene: TRBJ2-7
abundance: -
CDR3aa: AWSVGLYEQY

v_gene: TRBV7-9
j_gene: TRBJ1-2
abundance: -
CDR3aa: ASSLNRDGYT

v_gene: TRBV12-3/TRBV12-4
j_gene: TRBJ2-5
abundance: -
CDR3aa: ASSPPGAETQY

v_gene: TRBV29-1
j_gene: TRBJ1-1
abundance: -
CDR3aa: SVVSDVNTEAF

v_gene: TRBV15
j_gene: TRBJ2-5
abundance: -
CDR3aa: ATRLLASETQY

v_gene: TRBV9
j_gene: TRBJ2-1
abundance: -
CDR3aa: ASSPRQTYNEQF

v_gene: TRBV28
j_gene: TRBJ1-4
abundance: -
CDR3aa: ASSLGQNNEKLF

v_gene: TRBV29-1
j_gene: TRBJ2-5
abundance: -
CDR3aa: SVGLRETQY

v_gene: TRBV20-1
j_gene: TRBJ2-3
abundance: -
CDR3aa: SARDPRTSPDTQY

v_gene: TRBV2
j_gene: TRBJ2-7
abundance: -
CDR3aa: ASGQAWDYEQY

v_gene: TRBV20-1
j_gene: TRBJ2-1
abundance: -
CDR3aa: STKGYNEQF

v_gene: TRBV18
j_gene: TRBJ2-1
abundance: -
CDR3aa: ASSHPEGEQF

v_gene: TRBV7-3
j_gene: TRBJ2-3
abundance: -
CDR3aa: ASSLSKGQPDTQY

v_gene: TRBV4-3
j_gene: TRBJ1-3
abundance: -
CDR3aa: ASSQRAGGFGNTLY

v_gene: TRBV6-6
j_gene: TRBJ1-5
abundance: -
CDR3aa: ASSPQGSSNQPQH

v_gene: TRBV10-3
j_gene: TRBJ2-6
abundance: -
CDR3aa: ASWTGNPPGANVLT

v_gene: TRBV29-1
j_gene: TRBJ1-2
abundance: -
CDR3aa: SVEDLGFYGYT

v_gene: TRBV14
j_gene: TRBJ2-6
abundance: -
CDR3aa: ASSRYGFLSGANVLT

v_gene: TRBV28
j_gene: TRBJ1-5
abundance: -
CDR3aa: ASSLPNHQPQH

v_gene: TRBV30
j_gene: TRBJ1-3
abundance: once
CDR3aa: AWRWYSGNTIY

v_gene: TRBV6-2/TRBV6-3
j_gene: TRBJ2-1
abundance: -
CDR3aa: ATSFGESSYNEQF

v_gene: TRBV7-2
j_gene: TRBJ2-7
abundance: -
CDR3aa: ASSRSEGYEQY

v_gene: TRBV7-2
j_gene: TRBJ1-1
abundance: -
CDR3aa: ASSSYRGGNTEAF

v_gene: TRBV13
j_gene: TRBJ2-1
abundance: -
CDR3aa: ASSLVLRGREGRYNEQF

v_gene: TRBV4-2
j_gene: TRBJ2-7
abundance: -
CDR3aa: ASSQGQVSYEQY

v_gene: TRBV7-9
j_gene: TRBJ2-5
abundance: -
CDR3aa: ASSSSVRETQY

v_gene: TRBV5-8
j_gene: TRBJ2-5
abundance: once
CDR3aa: ASSLRGRRAQY

v_gene: TRBV6-5
j_gene: TRBJ2-3
abundance: -
CDR3aa: ASSYKRAADTQY

v_gene: TRBV29-1
j_gene: TRBJ2-5
abundance: -
CDR3aa: SVQGGQETQY

v_gene: TRBV28
j_gene: TRBJ1-2
abundance: -
CDR3aa: ASNRDRYGYT